This T cell receptor (beta chain) was documented in a study of blood T cell repertoires in COVID-19. Some clones are missing from TCRdb's copy, which holds only in-frame ones; the method was immunoSEQ multiplex PCR. Here the sample spans about 150,000 clones, around 80% being singletons. The germline gives CDR1 MNHEY, CDR2 SVGEGT. This CDR3 contains 15 residues. V gave up 6 bases and J gave up 0 bases, with 11 bases separating them. The TCR was taken from a man in his 70s who had been exposed to COVID-19. The chain has TRBV6-2 or TRBV6-3 and TRBJ1-4; the D is unclear. Sequenced: PBMCs or T cells enriched from blood (not recorded which). The CDR3 sequence: CASSTRRATNEKLFF. The CDR3 DNA reads as TGTGCCAGCAGCACCCGACGGGCAACTAATGAAAAACTGTTTTTT.